The sequence of this TCR beta chain was determined in a study of cytomegalovirus exposure and HLA in healthy donors. Findings and limits, study-wide: Rare sequences made up most TCRs, while some public TCRs were found in many donors. Accurate prediction of HLA-A and HLA-B alleles (for most subjects) was reportedly achieved from TCR beta sequences.

Looked up from germline, CDR1 is PRHDT and CDR2 is FYEKMQ (reference sequence). The CDR3 runs 15 residues. V was clipped by 6 bases and J by 6 bases; unmatched bases: 10. With respect to this clone: The antigen remains undetermined.

Both 60 Vbeta primers and 13 Jbeta primers went into the PCR. Produced via immunoSEQ multiplex PCR; TCRdb's table is partial and in-frame only. Among approximately 100,000 clones listed, 65% were seen once. Sequenced: PBMCs. This sequence joins TRBV13 and TRBJ2-3, with 9 bases lining up with TRBD2. This clonotype was sampled from a young man in good health and CMV-seropositive. For the CDR3, the DNA is TGTGCCAGCAGAGGTAGCGGGGGAGCCCCGGATACGCAGTATTTT. Translating gives CASRGSGGAPDTQYF.